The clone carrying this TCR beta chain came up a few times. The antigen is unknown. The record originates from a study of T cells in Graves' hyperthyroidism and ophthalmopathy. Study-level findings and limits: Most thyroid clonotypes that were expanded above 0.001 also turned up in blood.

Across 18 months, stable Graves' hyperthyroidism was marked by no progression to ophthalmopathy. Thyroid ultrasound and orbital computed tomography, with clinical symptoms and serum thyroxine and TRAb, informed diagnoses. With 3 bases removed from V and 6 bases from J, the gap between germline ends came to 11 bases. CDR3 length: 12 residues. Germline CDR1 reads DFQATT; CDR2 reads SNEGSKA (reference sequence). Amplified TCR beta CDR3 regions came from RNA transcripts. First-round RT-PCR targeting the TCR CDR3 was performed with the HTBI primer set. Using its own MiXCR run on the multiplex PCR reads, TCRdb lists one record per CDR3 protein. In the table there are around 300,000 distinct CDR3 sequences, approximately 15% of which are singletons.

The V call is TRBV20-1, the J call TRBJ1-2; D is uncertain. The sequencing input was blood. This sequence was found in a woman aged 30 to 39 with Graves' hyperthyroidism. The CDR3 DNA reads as TGCAGTGCTAGTCCGGCAGCCAATGGCTACACCTTC. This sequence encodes CSASPAANGYTF.